This passage covers 15 T cell receptor beta chains from one sample sequenced in a study of blood T cell repertoires in COVID-19 (dated by TCRdb to 2018 to 2020). Libraries were made using the immunoSEQ multiplex PCR assay. In TCRdb, the immuneACCESS table is reduced to in-frame sequences with V and J assigned. These tables do not hold every clone; where another copy was compared, an unresolved V gene accounts for under half, and the others remain unexplained. Recorded for this sample are about 57,000 clones; about 85% of them occurred a single time. The ten biggest clones cover roughly a fifth of the sample. The specimen sequenced was peripheral blood. Receptor source: a woman at least 80 years old with COVID-19, enrolled during active disease.

This clone was counted between two and nine times. The chain joins TRBV7-6 to TRBJ1-2; perhaps TRBD1 as D (5 bases). The V gene's germline CDR1 is SGHVS and CDR2 FNYEAQ. V lost 6 bases and J 2 bases, leaving 16 bases between the germline ends. This CDR3 has 15 residues. The CDR3 coding sequence is TGTGCCAGCAGTCCGGAAGGGGTAGGGAACTATGGCTACACCTTC. Translated: CASSPEGVGNYGYTF.

This clone showed up just once. The chain joins TRBV2 to TRBJ2-2; 8 bases are a match to TRBD2. This CDR3 region has 16 residues. CDR1 is SNHLY, CDR2 FYNNEI, per germline. The V and J ends lost 6 bases and 2 bases, in that order; junction bases with no gene match: 8. For the CDR3, the DNA is TGTGCCAGCAGGGTACACGGGGGGGCAAACACCGGGGAGCTGTTTTTT. Its translation: CASRVHGGANTGELFF.

The V gene is TRBV5-1, the J gene TRBJ1-2; D gene ambiguous. From germline, CDR1 is SGHRS and CDR2 YFSETQ. The CDR3 has 14 residues. Between the trimmed V and J ends, which lost 4 bases and 4 bases, there was a span of 14 bases. CDR3 nucleotide sequence: TGCGCCAGCAGCCGGGAGGAAGATAGCTATGGCTACACCTTC. Encoded protein: CASSREEDSYGYTF.

V usage is TRBV11-3 and J usage is TRBJ2-3, with 10 bases aligning to TRBD1. Germline CDR1 is SGHNT and CDR2 is YENEEA. V shed 3 bases, J shed 3 bases, and the junction held 6 bases outside the gene matches. CDR3 length equals 16 residues. The CDR3 DNA reads TGTGCCAGCAGCTTTGGGACAGGGGCGGGGACAGATACGCAGTATTTT. It translates to CASSFGTGAGTDTQYF.

The chain carries TRBV3-1 (or the pseudogene TRBV3-2) and TRBJ2-5; D unclear. Germline V gives CDR1 LGHDT, CDR2 YNNKEL (reference sequence). Trimming left V 3 bases short and J 5 bases short, with 10 bases between. The CDR3 has 13 residues. The CDR3 DNA reads as TGTGCCAGCAGCCATGGGCCTCGGGAGACCCAGTACTTC. Protein: CASSHGPRETQYF.

CDR3 amino acids: CATSDPGTGGLETQYF. CDR3 nucleotide sequence: TGTGCCACCAGTGACCCCGGGACAGGGGGCTTAGAGACCCAGTACTTC. The V gene is TRBV24-1, the J gene TRBJ2-5; 12 bases agree with TRBD1. Germline-derived CDR1 and CDR2 are KGHDR and SFDVKD. V lost 4 bases, J lost 4 bases, and 6 bases stayed unmatched. CDR3 length equals 16 residues.

This clone was observed once. This rearrangement joins TRBV19 to TRBJ1-1; 7 bases agree with TRBD1. With V trimmed by 5 bases and J by 2 bases, 5 bases remained unmatched. Germline V gene lookup returns CDR1 LNHDA and CDR2 SQIVND (reference sequence). The CDR3 has 14 amino acids. The CDR3 sequence is CASSSRQGNTEAFF. CDR3 DNA sequence: TGTGCCAGTAGTTCCCGACAGGGAAACACTGAAGCTTTCTTT.

The chain is built from TRBV18 and TRBJ2-3, with D tentatively TRBD2 (7 bases). Trimming left V 1 base short and J 1 base short, with 15 bases between. The germline V gene encodes CDR1 KGHSH and CDR2 LQKENI. The CDR3 is 17 residues long. CDR3 protein: CASSPLAGEGGTDTQYF. CDR3 in DNA: TGTGCCAGCTCACCACTAGCCGGGGAGGGGGGCACAGATACGCAGTATTTT.

The CDR3 sequence: CASSIGQVVYNEQFF. The CDR3 DNA reads TGCGCCAGCAGTATTGGACAGGTAGTCTACAATGAGCAGTTCTTC. The rearrangement joins TRBV5-1 to TRBJ2-1, with 7 bases matching TRBD1. The CDR3 is 15 amino acids. V lost 5 bases to trimming and J lost 3 bases; unmatched junction nucleotides: 8. Germline V CDR1 and CDR2: SGHRS, YFSETQ.

The chain uses TRBV29-1 and TRBJ2-4; TRBD2 agrees at 9 bases. Germline V gene lookup returns CDR1 SQVTM and CDR2 ANQGSEA. CDR3 length equals 13 residues. Unmatched junction bases numbered 9, after V lost 2 bases and J lost 13 bases. The CDR3: CSVERRGGEAQYF. In DNA form, the CDR3 reads TGCAGCGTTGAACGGCGGGGGGGCGAAGCGCAGTACTTC.

The chain couples TRBV27 to TRBJ1-1; the match to TRBD1 covers 8 bases. Germline assignment: CDR1 MNHEY and CDR2 SMNVEV (reference sequence). This CDR3 contains 16 residues. V dropped 7 bases and J dropped 5; count of bases not matched to a gene: 15. The DNA for the CDR3 is TGTGCCAGCACTCCAACCCTGACAGGGGCAGGGACTGAAGCTTTCTTT. It encodes CASTPTLTGAGTEAFF.

CDR3 residues: CASSLLAGGSEQFF. CDR3 in DNA: TGTGCCAGCAGCTTACTAGCGGGGGGGAGTGAGCAGTTCTTC. This chain links TRBV11-3 with TRBJ2-1, with 12 nucleotides matching TRBD2. The V segment lost 2 bases and the J segment 9 bases; nucleotides outside the gene matches: 2. CDR3 size: 14 residues. From germline, CDR1 is SGHNT and CDR2 YENEEA.

This sequence joins TRBV13 and TRBJ1-1, with 7 bases aligning to TRBD1. V gave up 4 bases and J gave up 5 bases; unmatched junction bases: 7. The CDR3 totals 14 residues. Germline V lookup: CDR1 PRHDT, CDR2 FYEKMQ (reference sequence). CDR3 nucleotide sequence: TGTGCCAGCAGCTCGGACAGGAGGAAAACTGAAGCTTTCTTT. This translates into CASSSDRRKTEAFF.

This chain joins TRBV5-6 and TRBJ1-2; tentative D call: TRBD1 (5 bases). The CDR3 has 14 amino acids. Deletions cut 0 bases from V and 4 bases from J, with 10 bases between. CDR1 is SGHDT, CDR2 YYEEEE, per germline. CDR3 nucleotides: TGTGCCAGCAGCTTGGCAGGGCCTACCTATGGCTACACCTTC. Translated, it gives CASSLAGPTYGYTF. Using reference TRBV5-6 and TRBJ1-2 for the parts outside the CDR3, the full variable domain is DAGVTQSPTHLIKTRGQQVTLRCSPKSGHDTVSWYQQALGQGPQFIFQYYEEEERQRGNFPDRFSGHQFPNYSSELNVNALLLGDSALYLCASSLAGPTYGYTFGSGTRLTVV.

The DNA for the CDR3 is TGTGCCAGCAGCAAATGGGGCCCGGGACAGAATAGGAACGAGCAGTACTTC. Translating gives CASSKWGPGQNRNEQYF. The rearrangement joins TRBV21-1 to TRBJ2-7; the DNA was not used to check the table's D call, TRBD1. TRBV21-1 corresponds to a pseudogene. This CDR3 is 17 amino acids long.